This is a list of T cell receptor beta chains from one sample in a study of metastatic and nonmetastatic thyroid tumors. TCRdb recomputed clones from the PCR reads via MiXCR. The sample holds about 15,000 clones, roughly 29% seen once. Sequences were obtained from blood. These TCRs come from a female donor with papillary thyroid cancer or a benign thyroid nodule (not recorded which). Some clones in this sample may be carry-over from other donors' samples. The CDR3 runs from the conserved cysteine through the conserved F or W. The D gene is left open where the match is weak. Where a row states a size, it is once, few, many or the class of an expanded clone; other rows omit it.

>medium-sized|TRBV7-2|TRBJ1-5|TRBD1
CASSLNHRGDQPQHF
TGTGCCAGCAGCTTAAACCACAGGGGTGATCAGCCCCAGCATTTT
>many|TRBV7-9|TRBJ1-1|-
CASSLVGPRDEAFF
TGTGCCAGCAGCTTAGTAGGGCCACGTGATGAAGCTTTCTTT
>few|TRBV29-1|TRBJ1-5|TRBD1
CSVGVQGEQPKHF
TGCAGCGTTGGGGTACAGGGGGAGCAGCCCAAGCATTTT
>-|TRBV27|TRBJ1-2|TRBD1
CASSPLQGARGYTF
TGTGCCAGCAGTCCGCTACAGGGGGCGCGGGGCTACACCTTC
>-|TRBV11-2|TRBJ2-2|-
CASSLLGQLAVDLFF
TGTGCCAGCAGCTTGCTGGGACAACTGGCCGTGGATCTGTTTTTT
>many|TRBV5-5|TRBJ1-2|-
CASSFFGLSGYTF
TGTGCCAGCAGCTTTTTTGGGTTATCTGGCTACACCTTC
>many|TRBV4-2|TRBJ1-3|-
CASSQAGESSGNTIYF
TGTGCCAGCAGCCAAGCAGGAGAGAGCTCTGGAAACACCATATATTTT
>-|TRBV11-2|TRBJ2-2|-
CASSPTWGTNTGELFF
TGTGCCAGCAGCCCCACCTGGGGCACGAACACCGGGGAGCTGTTTTTT
>-|TRBV9|TRBJ2-7|-
CASSAVDPGGEQYF
TGTGCCAGCAGCGCAGTTGACCCCGGTGGCGAGCAGTACTTC
>few|TRBV28|TRBJ2-7|TRBD2
CASSLPGGSSYEQYF
TGTGCCAGCAGCCTCCCGGGGGGATCTTCCTACGAGCAGTACTTC
>few|TRBV27|TRBJ2-3|TRBD2
CASSLLAGTKADTQYF
TGTGCCAGCAGTTTATTAGCGGGAACTAAGGCAGATACGCAGTATTTT
>medium-sized|TRBV7-6|TRBJ2-7|-
CASSLATGSSYEQYF
TGTGCCAGCAGCTTAGCAACGGGAAGCTCCTACGAGCAGTACTTC
>few|TRBV7-9|TRBJ2-1|-
CASSYGRGEQFF
TGTGCCAGCAGCTATGGCAGGGGTGAGCAGTTCTTC
>-|TRBV11-2|TRBJ2-6|TRBD1
CASSSGTGRSGANVLTF
TGTGCCAGCAGCTCCGGGACAGGACGCTCTGGGGCCAACGTCCTGACTTTC
>-|TRBV6-1|TRBJ2-7|-
CASSKYEQYF
TGTGCCAGCAGTAAGTACGAGCAGTACTTC
>few|TRBV15|TRBJ2-1|-
CATSRAKGSLREKFF
TGTGCCACCAGCAGAGCGAAAGGCTCCTTGAGGGAGAAGTTCTTC
>many|TRBV4-2|TRBJ2-2|TRBD2
CASSQVGAGAGELFF
TGTGCCAGCAGCCAAGTTGGGGCGGGGGCCGGGGAGCTGTTTTTT
>few|TRBV20-1|TRBJ2-1|-
CSAEYSNEQFF
TGCAGTGCTGAGTATAGCAATGAGCAGTTCTTC
>few|TRBV20-1|TRBJ1-5|-
CSATQRGQPQHF
TGCAGTGCTACCCAAAGGGGGCAGCCCCAGCATTTT
>-|TRBV20-1|TRBJ1-6|TRBD1
CSARGDRGRTSPLHF
TGCAGTGCTAGAGGAGACAGGGGGCGGACTTCACCCCTCCACTTT
>medium-sized|TRBV7-9|TRBJ1-3|TRBD1
CASSTRTGSGNTIYF
TGTGCCAGCAGCACCAGGACAGGTAGTGGAAACACCATATATTTT
>few|TRBV7-9|TRBJ2-2|-
CASSFPTGELFF
TGTGCCAGCAGCTTCCCTACCGGGGAGCTGTTTTTT
>medium-sized|TRBV24-1|TRBJ2-7|-
CATSDTGTDTYEQYF
TGTGCCACCAGTGATACCGGGACTGATACCTACGAGCAGTACTTC
>medium-sized|TRBV6-6|TRBJ2-7|-
CASSYSRGDHYEQYF
TGTGCCAGCAGTTACTCGAGGGGGGACCACTACGAGCAGTACTTC
>medium-sized|TRBV24-1|TRBJ2-5|-
CATSDSQGQETQYF
TGTGCCACCAGTGATAGCCAGGGCCAAGAGACCCAGTACTTC
>many|TRBV30|TRBJ2-1|-
CAKDGYNEQFF
TGTGCCAAGGACGGATACAATGAGCAGTTCTTC